This record concerns one T cell receptor beta chain sequence. This record belongs to a study of blood T cell repertoires in COVID-19. About the study: T cells, B-cell-depleted T cells, or PBMCs provided the cDNA or gDNA that served as material.

CDR1 and CDR2 (germline): SGHNT, YYREEE (reference sequence). V gave up 0 bases and J gave up 4 bases, with 13 bases separating them. The CDR3 spans 15 residues. Original methodology: Reference gene primer amplification in the assay estimated nucleated cell counts. Assay used: immunoSEQ multiplex PCR; TCRdb lists only in-frame clones, some missing. That table gives V, J and clone size, and the DNA gave D and trimming. The sample lists 35,000 to 45,000 clones, approximately 90% occurring once. The receptor was isolated from a man aged 70 or older with acute or convalescent COVID-19. Sequences were obtained from peripheral blood. The chain is built from TRBV5-4 and TRBJ2-5; D gene ambiguous. Written as DNA, the CDR3 is TGTGCCAGCAGCTTGGAGACCGGAGTGGGAGAGACCCAGTACTTC. Translating gives CASSLETGVGETQYF.